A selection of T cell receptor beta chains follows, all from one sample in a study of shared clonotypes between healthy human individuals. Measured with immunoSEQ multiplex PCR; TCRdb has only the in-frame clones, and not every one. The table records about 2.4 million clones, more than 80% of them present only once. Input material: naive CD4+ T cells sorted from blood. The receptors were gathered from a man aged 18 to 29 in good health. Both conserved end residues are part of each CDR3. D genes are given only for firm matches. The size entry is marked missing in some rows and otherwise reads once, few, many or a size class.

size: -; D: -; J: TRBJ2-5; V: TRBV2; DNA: TGTGCCAGCAGTGTCGACAGCATTCAAGAGACCCAGTACTTC; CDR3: CASSVDSIQETQYF
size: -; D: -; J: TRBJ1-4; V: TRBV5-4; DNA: TGTGCCAGCAGCTTGTGGCAGGGTACGAATGAAAAACTGTTTTTT; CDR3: CASSLWQGTNEKLFF
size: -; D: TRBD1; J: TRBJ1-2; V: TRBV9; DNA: TGTGCCAGCAGCGCACCGGGACAGGGGTCCTATGGCTACACCTTC; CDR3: CASSAPGQGSYGYTF
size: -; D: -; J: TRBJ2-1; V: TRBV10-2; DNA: TGCGCCAGCAGCGATCCGACAGGCCCCCCAGGGAATGAGCAGTTCTTC; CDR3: CASSDPTGPPGNEQFF
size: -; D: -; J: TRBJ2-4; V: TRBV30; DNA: TGTGCCTGGAGTGGGACACGTCGGGACATTCAGTACTTC; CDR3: CAWSGTRRDIQYF
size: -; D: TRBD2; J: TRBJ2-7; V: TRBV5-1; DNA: TGCGCCAGCAGCCTCGGGACTAGCGGGAACTACGAGCAGTACTTC; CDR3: CASSLGTSGNYEQYF
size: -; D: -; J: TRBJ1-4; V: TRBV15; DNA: TGTGCCACCAGCAGAGATCAGGGACGGCTGTTTTTT; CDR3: CATSRDQGRLFF
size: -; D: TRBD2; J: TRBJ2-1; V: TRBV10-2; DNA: TGCGCCAGCAGTGAACACCAGACTAGCGGGGGGGGAGCGAAGCAGTTCTTC; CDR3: CASSEHQTSGGGAKQFF
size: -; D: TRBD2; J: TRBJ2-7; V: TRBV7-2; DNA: TGTGCCAGCAGCTTAGATTCCGTGGGAGTAGCGGGAGCGTACGAGCAGTACTTC; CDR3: CASSLDSVGVAGAYEQYF
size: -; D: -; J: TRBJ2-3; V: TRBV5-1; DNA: TGCGCCAGCAGATGGGATAGCACAGATACGCAGTATTTT; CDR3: CASRWDSTDTQYF
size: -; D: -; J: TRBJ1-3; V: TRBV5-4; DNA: TGTGCCAGCACCCAAGCGGGACACCGAAGCTCTGGAAACACCATATATTTT; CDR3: CASTQAGHRSSGNTIYF
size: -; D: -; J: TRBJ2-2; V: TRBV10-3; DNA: TGTGCCATCAGTGGACAGGACCACGGGGAGCTGTTTTTT; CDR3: CAISGQDHGELFF
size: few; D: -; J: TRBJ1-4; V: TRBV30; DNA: TGTGCCTGGAGTCCCAGGGGTTTTCATGAAAAACTGTTTTTT; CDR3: CAWSPRGFHEKLFF
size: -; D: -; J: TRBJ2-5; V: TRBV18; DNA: TGTGCCAGCTCACCAAACTTTCTCGAGACCCAGTACTTC; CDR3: CASSPNFLETQYF
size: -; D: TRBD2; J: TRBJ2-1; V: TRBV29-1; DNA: TGCAGCGTTGAATGGCGGCTAGCGGGAGTATACAATGAGCAGTTCTTC; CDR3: CSVEWRLAGVYNEQFF
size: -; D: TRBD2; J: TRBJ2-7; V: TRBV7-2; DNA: TGTGCCAGCAGCTTAGCCGGTCTAGCGGGGGCCATCGACTACGAGCAGTACTTC; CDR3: CASSLAGLAGAIDYEQYF
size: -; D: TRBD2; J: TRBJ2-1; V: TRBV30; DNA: TGTGCCTGGAGTACGGGACTAGCGGGGCACCATGAGCAGTTCTTC; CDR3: CAWSTGLAGHHEQFF
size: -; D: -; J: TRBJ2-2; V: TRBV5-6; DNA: TGTGCCAGCAGCCGCCTAGCTAGGGCGACCGGGGAGCTGTTTTTT; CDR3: CASSRLARATGELFF
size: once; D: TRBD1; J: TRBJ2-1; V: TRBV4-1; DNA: TGCGCCAGCAGCCAGGTGCCGGGACAGGGGGCGCAGGGTGAGCAGTTCTTC; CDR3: CASSQVPGQGAQGEQFF
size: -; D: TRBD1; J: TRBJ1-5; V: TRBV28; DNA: TGTGCCAGCAGCCCACCACAGGGGAGCAATCAGCCCCAGCATTTT; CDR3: CASSPPQGSNQPQHF
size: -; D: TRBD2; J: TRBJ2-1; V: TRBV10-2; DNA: TGCGCCAGCAGTGAGTTCCTAGCGGGAGATAATGAGCAGTTCTTC; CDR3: CASSEFLAGDNEQFF
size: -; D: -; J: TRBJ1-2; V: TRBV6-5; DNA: TGTGCCAGCAGTTACCCCGGGGCTAAAGGCTATGGCTACACCTTC; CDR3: CASSYPGAKGYGYTF
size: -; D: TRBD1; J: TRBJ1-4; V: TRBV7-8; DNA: TGTGCCAGCAGCTTAGGACAGGGTAGGAATGAAAAACTGTTTTTT; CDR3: CASSLGQGRNEKLFF
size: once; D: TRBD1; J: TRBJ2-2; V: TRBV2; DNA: TGTGCCAGAGAGGGCCAGGGGGTTAACACCGGGGAGCTGTTTTTT; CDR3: CAREGQGVNTGELFF
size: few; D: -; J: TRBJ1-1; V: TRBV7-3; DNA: TGTGCCAGCAGTATCGAGTATGACACTGAAGCTTTCTTT; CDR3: CASSIEYDTEAFF
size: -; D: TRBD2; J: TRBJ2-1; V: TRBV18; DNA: TGTGCCAGCTCAGGGACTAGAGACAATGAGCAGTTCTTC; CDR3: CASSGTRDNEQFF
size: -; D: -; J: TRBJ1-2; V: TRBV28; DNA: TGTGCCAGCACAGTGGAGTCCCGCTTGAGGAGGTATGGCTACACCTTC; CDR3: CASTVESRLRRYGYTF